What follows are 27 T cell receptor beta chains derived from one specimen sequenced in a study of cytomegalovirus exposure and HLA in healthy donors. Primers: 60 Vbeta forward and 13 Jbeta reverse. Clones were sequenced by immunoSEQ multiplex PCR, and TCRdb holds only the in-frame ones, with some missing. Among roughly 180,000 clones listed, around 75% were seen once. What was sequenced was PBMCs. The receptors shown here come from a female donor in good health and CMV-seronegative.

The CDR3 loop reads CASSEGAEMGKLFF. The CDR3 coding sequence is TGTGCCAGCAGTGAGGGGGCGGAGATGGGAAAACTGTTTTTT. This chain connects TRBV6-5 to TRBJ1-4, with 7 bases that match TRBD1. The CDR3 loop spans 14 amino acids. Germline lookup yields CDR1 MNHEY and CDR2 SVGAGI. V gave up 5 bases and J gave up 10 bases; unmatched junction bases: 10.

This clone turned up a few times. The genes are TRBV30 and TRBJ2-3, with a weak D call TRBD2 (7 bases). Trimming cost V 1 base and J 2 bases, with 16 bases left between them. Germline CDR1 is GTSNPN and CDR2 is SVGIG (reference sequence). This CDR3 comprises 16 residues. The CDR3 protein is CAWSGGAGASTDTQYF. CDR3 coding DNA: TGTGCCTGGAGTGGGGGGGCGGGGGCCTCCACAGATACGCAGTATTTT.

The chain uses TRBV14 and TRBJ2-3, with 7 bases fitting TRBD1. V lost 1 base, J lost 11 bases, and 15 bases stayed unmatched. CDR1 and CDR2 (germline): SGHDN, FVKESK. The CDR3 runs to 16 residues. The CDR3 here is CASSQVWDSPLRGQYF. For the CDR3, the DNA is TGTGCCAGCAGCCAAGTTTGGGACAGTCCTTTAAGAGGGCAGTATTTT.

This clone occurred a few times. The chain is built from TRBV7-6 and TRBJ2-2; D is ambiguous. This CDR3 comprises 13 residues. Trimming pared 1 base from V and 6 bases from J, leaving 6 bases between. The germline gives CDR1 SGHVS, CDR2 FNYEAQ. CDR3 loop: CASSLDKPGELFF. The CDR3, as DNA: TGTGCCAGCAGCTTAGATAAGCCCGGGGAGCTGTTTTTT.

The CDR3 bases are TGTGCCAGCAGGTTCCAGGGGGGCTCCAATCAGCCCCAGCATTTT. It translates to CASRFQGGSNQPQHF. The chain links TRBV2 to TRBJ1-5, with 7 bases lining up with TRBD1. V dropped 6 bases and J dropped 3; count of bases not matched to a gene: 8. Germline V gene lookup returns CDR1 SNHLY and CDR2 FYNNEI. CDR3 size: 15 residues.

This chain connects TRBV4-3 to TRBJ2-7; weak D call: TRBD1 (6 bases). Germline CDR1 LGHNA, CDR2 YSLEER. V was shortened by 8 bases and J by 4 bases, with 15 bases between the two germline ends. The CDR3 runs to 13 residues. The CDR3 DNA follows: TGCGCCAGCCGGACAGTAAAGGGGTACGAGCAGTACTTC. Translation: CASRTVKGYEQYF.

This chain links TRBV7-2 with TRBJ1-5, with D perhaps TRBD1 (6 bases). Germline CDR1 is SGHTA and CDR2 is FQGNSA. The CDR3 runs to 12 residues. The CDR3 is CGGHRLRWPQHF. The DNA for the CDR3 is TGTGGGGGACACCGTTTACGGTGGCCCCAGCATTTT.

This clone was observed a few times. The chain carries TRBV2 and TRBJ2-2; TRBD1 matches at 10 bases. Trimming cost V 10 bases and J 7 bases; bases outside gene matches: 9. The V gene's germline CDR1 is SNHLY and CDR2 FYNNEI. The CDR3 has 14 residues. The CDR3 protein is CANKPGQGIGELFF. In DNA form, the CDR3 reads TGTGCCAACAAACCGGGACAGGGGATCGGGGAGCTGTTTTTT.

The gene calls are TRBV18 and TRBJ1-4; D is undetermined. Trimming removed 1 base from V and 7 bases from J, with 7 bases in between. The germline CDR1 and CDR2 sequences are KGHSH and LQKENI. CDR3 length equals 13 residues. The CDR3 reads CASSPLLSEKLFF. In DNA, the CDR3 is TGTGCCAGCTCACCACTTTTGAGTGAAAAACTGTTTTTT.

CDR3 DNA: TGTGCCAGCAGCTACCGGGACAGGGTCTACAATGAGCAGTTCTTC. Translating gives CASSYRDRVYNEQFF. The genes are TRBV7-9 and TRBJ2-1; 9 bases map to TRBD1. V trimming: 4 bases; J trimming: 3 bases; junction bases outside the gene matches: 4. This CDR3 is 15 amino acids long. Per germline, CDR1 SEHNR and CDR2 FQNEAQ (reference sequence).

V gene TRBV5-5 combines with J gene TRBJ2-5; no clear D gene. The germline V gene has CDR1 SGHKS and CDR2 YYEKEE (reference sequence). The length of the CDR3 is 12 residues. V was cut by 0 bases and J by 5 bases, with 5 bases left in between. The CDR3 bases are TGTGCCAGCAGCTTGGCCGGTGAGACCCAGTACTTC. As protein: CASSLAGETQYF.

This chain uses TRBV9 with TRBJ1-5, with 7 bases lining up with TRBD1. J lost 4 bases, V lost 3 bases, and 4 bases had no gene match. The CDR3 extends over 14 amino acids. The germline gives CDR1 SGDLS, CDR2 YYNGEE. CDR3 protein: CASSAGTANQPQHF. The DNA of the CDR3 is TGTGCCAGCAGCGCCGGGACAGCTAATCAGCCCCAGCATTTT.

The chain couples TRBV5-5 to TRBJ2-1; 10 bases align to TRBD2. This CDR3 spans 15 amino acids. Losses at the gene ends were 1 base for V and 4 bases for J; bases not matched to a gene: 2. The germline V gene encodes CDR1 SGHKS and CDR2 YYEKEE (reference sequence). The CDR3 nucleotides are TGTGCCAGCAGCTTGCTAGCGGGGGCGTACAATGAGCAGTTCTTC. Translating gives CASSLLAGAYNEQFF.

This clone was detected only a few times. This rearrangement joins TRBV7-9 to TRBJ2-7; 7 bases match TRBD1. The J segment lost 7 bases and the V segment lost 5 bases, leaving 11 bases of the junction unmatched. The germline gives CDR1 SEHNR, CDR2 FQNEAQ (reference sequence). CDR3 size: 14 residues. The CDR3 loop reads CASSPEGAYLEQYF. CDR3 sequence (DNA): TGTGCCAGCAGCCCCGAGGGGGCGTACCTGGAGCAGTACTTC.

This clone has just one count. The genes are TRBV6-5 and TRBJ1-5, with D perhaps TRBD1 (5 bases). V was trimmed by 8 bases and J by 7 bases, leaving 18 bases between them. The CDR3 runs 14 residues. Germline-derived CDR1 and CDR2 are MNHEY and SVGAGI. CDR3 DNA sequence: TGTGCCAGCCGCCCCGGGGGGGAGGAACAGCCCCAGCATTTT. This translates into CASRPGGEEQPQHF.

This rearrangement joins TRBV19 to TRBJ2-2; 9 positions match TRBD1. The CDR3 covers 15 residues. Germline CDR1 and CDR2: LNHDA and SQIVND (reference sequence). J lost 6 bases, V lost 9 bases, and 11 bases had no gene match. CDR3 sequence: CASEPGTGFAGELFF. The CDR3 region has the DNA TGTGCCAGCGAGCCCGGGACAGGGTTCGCCGGGGAGCTGTTTTTT.

The chain links TRBV6-6 to TRBJ1-4; TRBD1 agrees at 7 bases. The ends lost 5 bases at V and 6 bases at J; junction bases unmatched: 3. The length of the CDR3 is 13 residues. Germline CDR1 reads MNHNY; CDR2 reads SVGAGI (reference sequence). The CDR3 region has the DNA TGTGCCAGCAGTCACACAGGGGATGAAAAACTGTTTTTT. As protein: CASSHTGDEKLFF.

This clone was picked up one time. This CDR3 is missing its conserved last phenylalanine or tryptophan, likely due to a read error. Because the CDR3's place on the DNA is in doubt, the DNA is left out and the CDR3 is given as listed by TCRdb. The chain recombines TRBV28 with TRBJ2-7; the table's D call, TRBD2, has no DNA check behind it. The CDR3 is 14 residues long, ends included. Germline V CDR1 and CDR2: MDHEN, SYDVKM. CDR3 loop: CASSSGVSGSAFMD.

The chain combines TRBV5-8 with TRBJ2-7; 8 bases are shared with TRBD2. Germline V gives CDR1 SGHTS, CDR2 YDEGEE. With V trimmed by 1 base and J by 0 bases, 0 bases remained unmatched. This CDR3 is 14 amino acids long. The CDR3 coding sequence is TGTGCCAGCAGCTTGACTAGCGGCTCCTACGAGCAGTACTTC. Residues: CASSLTSGSYEQYF.

This sequence joins TRBV19 and TRBJ1-5, with D unclear. Trimming took off 3 bases at V and 3 bases at J, with 9 bases between the two ends. The CDR3 sequence is 14 residues long. Germline loops: CDR1 LNHDA, CDR2 SQIVND (reference sequence). The CDR3 spells CASSISWPNQPQHF. The CDR3 DNA reads TGTGCCAGTAGTATTTCGTGGCCCAATCAGCCCCAGCATTTT.

The chain employs TRBV7-3 and TRBJ2-5; TRBD1 aligns across 7 bases. Germline CDR1 and CDR2: SGHTA and FQGTGA. The CDR3 is 15 residues long. Trimming at V came to 0 bases and at J to 11 bases, leaving 12 bases not matched to a gene. CDR3 sequence reads: CASSLTRTGPLEQYF. DNA for the CDR3: TGTGCCAGCAGCTTAACTCGGACAGGCCCGCTGGAGCAGTACTTC.

J is TRBJ1-1 and V is TRBV5-1, with 9 bases identical to TRBD1. The junction had 10 bases not matched to a gene; V was cut back by 0 bases and J by 13 bases. The germline V gene has CDR1 SGHRS and CDR2 YFSETQ. The CDR3 has 14 amino acids. The CDR3 DNA is TGCGCCAGCAGCTTGGCCGGACAGGGGTCGGCCCGTTTCTTT. Encoded protein: CASSLAGQGSARFF.

The chain recombines TRBV4-3 with TRBJ2-4, with 12 bases identical to TRBD2. V lost 4 bases to trimming and J lost 7 bases; unmatched junction nucleotides: 11. CDR1 is LGHNA, CDR2 YSLEER, per germline. The CDR3 is 17 residues long. CDR3 region: CASSRGLAGPPKNIQYF. CDR3 bases: TGCGCCAGCAGCCGTGGACTAGCGGGGCCACCAAAGAACATTCAGTACTTC.

DNA for the CDR3: TGTGCCAGCAGCCCCCTCAGGAACACTGAAGCTTTCTTT. Amino acid sequence: CASSPLRNTEAFF. This rearrangement joins TRBV7-8 to TRBJ1-1, with D unclear. This CDR3 contains 13 residues. V lost 5 bases, J lost 1 base, and 8 bases lay in between. CDR1 is SGHVS, CDR2 FQNEAQ, per germline.

The genes are TRBV5-4 and TRBJ2-6; 9 nucleotides align to TRBD1. Trimming took 0 bases from V and 0 from J; bases not matched to a gene: 4. The CDR3 runs 18 residues. The germline CDR1 and CDR2 sequences are SGHNT and YYREEE (reference sequence). The CDR3 is CASSLDGTGSSGANVLTF. The CDR3 DNA sequence: TGTGCCAGCAGCTTGGATGGGACAGGGAGCTCTGGGGCCAACGTCCTGACTTTC.

V gene TRBV30 combines with J gene TRBJ2-3; 7 bases are shared with TRBD2. Germline V gene sequence: CDR1 GTSNPN, CDR2 SVGIG (reference sequence). The V and J ends lost 2 bases and 6 bases, in that order; junction bases with no gene match: 8. The CDR3 totals 14 residues. CDR3 nucleotides: TGTGCCTGGAGTTTGGCGGGAGTAGCGGATACGCAGTATTTT. Protein sequence: CAWSLAGVADTQYF.

This chain uses TRBV10-1 with TRBJ2-3; TRBD1 agrees at 10 bases. The CDR3 runs to 12 residues. Germline V CDR1 and CDR2: WNHNN, SYGVQD (reference sequence). Trimming took 4 bases from V and 8 from J; bases not matched to a gene: 0. The CDR3 DNA reads TGCGCCAGCAGTGGACAGGGGGCTACGCAGTATTTT. It codes for CASSGQGATQYF.